Listed here is a single TCR beta chain. The assay was immunoSEQ multiplex PCR, and TCRdb's table has in-frame clones only and misses some. The sample shows 55,000 to 70,000 clones, approximately 88% of them seen only once. This sample was taken from a study of blood T cell repertoires in COVID-19. The CDR3 is made up of 14 amino acids. The V gene's germline CDR1 is SNHLY and CDR2 FYNNEI. V was shortened by 9 bases and J by 0 bases, with 14 bases between the two germline ends. This rearrangement joins TRBV2 to TRBJ1-1; D possibly corresponds to TRBD1 (6 bases). The receptor was isolated from a woman in her sixties or seventies with COVID-19, enrolled during active disease. Sequenced material: peripheral blood. CDR3 region: CARPTGIVNTEAFF. The CDR3, as DNA: TGTGCCAGGCCGACAGGAATAGTGAACACTGAAGCTTTCTTT.